This TCR beta chain appears in the sequencing data of a study of T cell responses to AZD1222 COVID-19 vaccine. Across the study: Doses given second, at about 4 or about 12 weeks, were pooled.

CDR3 length: 16 amino acids. Germline lookup yields CDR1 LNHDA and CDR2 SQIVND (reference sequence). V was cut by 6 bases and J by 4 bases, with 21 bases left in between. In the case of this clone: Its antigen remains unknown.

Sequenced by immunoSEQ multiplex PCR; TCRdb stores in-frame clones only, minus some. The sample records roughly 120,000 clones, 85% to 90% being singletons. Findings and limits, study-wide: There were vaccine-associated CD4 TCRs across spike, dominant at 160-218 and 743-854. The donor cohort was predominantly white British with a female majority, and clonal diversity may have been underestimated. Just 5 to 7 people given AZD1222 tested seropositive at baseline.

The rearrangement uses TRBV19 and TRBJ2-5; no firm D call. The source was peripheral blood, collected on day 0 of AZD1222 vaccination. This receptor was taken from an adult in good health. CDR3 sequence reads: CASSTRGRPAGETQYF. As DNA, the CDR3 is TGTGCCAGTAGCACCCGCGGTCGGCCCGCTGGAGAGACCCAGTACTTC.